This TCR beta chain was documented in a study of Graves' ophthalmopathy and Graves' hyperthyroidism. The study's findings and limits: Blood also carried most expanded thyroid clonotypes exceeding 0.001 frequency.

The CDR3 totals 14 residues. The germline gives CDR1 MNHNS, CDR2 SASEGT. Trimming took off 7 bases at V and 2 bases at J, with 15 bases between the two ends. Researchers took RNA transcripts and amplified TCR beta CDR3 regions from them. The workflow started with a first-round RT-PCR run with HTBI primers and then moved on to a second-round multiplex PCR. TCRdb reprocessed the multiplex PCR reads via MiXCR and lists one record per CDR3 protein. This sample has some 410,000 distinct CDR3 sequences, with 20% to 25% found just once. This clonotype showed up many times. Its specificity is unknown. Stable hyperthyroidism was defined by absence of ophthalmopathy within 18 months of follow-up. A diagnosis was made from clinical symptoms together with serum thyroxine, TRAb, thyroid ultrasound and orbital computed tomography.

The sequencing input was peripheral blood. The source is a woman younger than 30 with stable Graves' hyperthyroidism. The rearrangement joins TRBV6-1 to TRBJ2-7; D ambiguous. The CDR3 region is CASKHPGRAYEQYF. The CDR3 region has the DNA TGTGCCAGCAAACATCCGGGTCGAGCCTACGAGCAGTACTTC.